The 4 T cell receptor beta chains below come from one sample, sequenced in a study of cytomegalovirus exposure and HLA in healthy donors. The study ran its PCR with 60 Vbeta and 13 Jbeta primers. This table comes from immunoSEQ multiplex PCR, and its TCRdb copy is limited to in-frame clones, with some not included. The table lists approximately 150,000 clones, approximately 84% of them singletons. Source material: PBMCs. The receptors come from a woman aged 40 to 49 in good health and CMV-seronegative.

The CDR3 loop reads CATNTPGNTQYF. CDR3 bases: TGTGCCACCAATACACCGGGGAATACGCAGTATTTT. The chain couples TRBV27 to TRBJ2-3, with TRBD2 as a possible D gene (5 bases). Trimming removed 10 bases at V and 7 bases at J, with 15 bases between. CDR3 length: 12 amino acids. Germline values: CDR1 MNHEY, CDR2 SMNVEV (reference sequence).

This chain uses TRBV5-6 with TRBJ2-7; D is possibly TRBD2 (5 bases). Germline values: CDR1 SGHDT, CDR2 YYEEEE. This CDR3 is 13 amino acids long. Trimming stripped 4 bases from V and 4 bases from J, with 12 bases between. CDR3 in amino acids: CASSPPTSYEQYF. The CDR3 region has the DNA TGTGCCAGCAGCCCACCTACTAGTTACGAGCAGTACTTC.

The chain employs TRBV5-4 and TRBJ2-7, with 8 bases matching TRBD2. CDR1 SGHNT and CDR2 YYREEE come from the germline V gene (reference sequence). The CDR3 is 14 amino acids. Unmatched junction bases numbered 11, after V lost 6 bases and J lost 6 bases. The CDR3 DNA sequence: TGTGCCAGCACCCCGGGGGGGAGGGTCTCCGAGCAGTACTTC. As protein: CASTPGGRVSEQYF. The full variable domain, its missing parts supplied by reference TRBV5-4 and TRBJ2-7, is ETGVTQSPTHLIKTRGQQVTLRCSSQSGHNTVSWYQQALGQGPQFIFQYYREEENGRGNFPPRFSGLQFPNYSSELNVNALELDDSALYLCASTPGGRVSEQYFGPGTRLTVT.

CDR3 sequence: CASSSKTGGGYTF. As DNA, the CDR3 is TGTGCCAGCAGCTCCAAGACAGGGGGTGGCTACACCTTC. The rearrangement joins TRBV7-3 to TRBJ1-2; 9 bases are shared with TRBD1. Unmatched junction bases numbered 4, after V lost 4 bases and J lost 7 bases. Germline V gene data show CDR1 as SGHTA and CDR2 as FQGTGA. There are 13 residues in the CDR3.